This is a list of T cell receptor beta chains from one sample in a study of blood T cell repertoires in COVID-19. The repertoire was sequenced with immunoSEQ multiplex PCR; TCRdb's copy has only in-frame clones and lacks some. The sample carries some 150,000 clones, 65% to 85% recorded once. The specimen sequenced was PBMCs or T cells enriched from blood (not recorded which). These receptors all stem from a woman between 45 and 65 years old who had been exposed to COVID-19. The CDR3 runs from the conserved cysteine through the conserved F or W. The order of the fields is V gene, CDR3 length, clone size, D gene, J gene, CDR3 protein, CDR3 DNA. The D gene is left open where the match is weak. Only some rows state a clone size, as once, few, many or a class for expanded clones.

V gene: TRBV20-1
CDR3 length: 13
clone size: once
D gene: NA
J gene: TRBJ1-1
CDR3 protein: CSASRGARTEAFF
CDR3 DNA: TGCAGTGCTAGTCGGGGGGCGAGGACTGAAGCTTTCTTT

V gene: TRBV7-3
CDR3 length: 14
clone size: once
D gene: TRBD2
J gene: TRBJ2-3
CDR3 protein: CASSSPGGLNTQYF
CDR3 DNA: TGTGCCAGCAGCTCCCCCGGGGGGTTAAATACGCAGTATTTT

V gene: TRBV11-3
CDR3 length: 13
clone size: NA
D gene: NA
J gene: TRBJ2-1
CDR3 protein: CASGLDGSGEQFF
CDR3 DNA: TGTGCCAGCGGGCTCGACGGGAGCGGTGAGCAGTTCTTC

V gene: TRBV27
CDR3 length: 15
clone size: NA
D gene: NA
J gene: TRBJ2-7
CDR3 protein: CASSLGRGGGYEQYF
CDR3 DNA: TGTGCCAGCAGTTTAGGAAGGGGAGGGGGGTACGAGCAGTACTTC

V gene: TRBV27
CDR3 length: 15
clone size: NA
D gene: TRBD2
J gene: TRBJ2-7
CDR3 protein: CASSLRSSGSYEQYF
CDR3 DNA: TGTGCCAGCAGTTTAAGGTCCAGCGGGAGCTACGAGCAGTACTTC

V gene: TRBV5-1
CDR3 length: 16
clone size: once
D gene: TRBD2
J gene: TRBJ2-5
CDR3 protein: CASSVWTSGGPKTQYF
CDR3 DNA: TGCGCCAGCAGCGTATGGACTAGCGGGGGTCCAAAGACCCAGTACTTC

V gene: TRBV10-1
CDR3 length: 18
clone size: NA
D gene: TRBD2
J gene: TRBJ2-3
CDR3 protein: CASKPGLAGGGLTDTQYF
CDR3 DNA: TGCGCCAGCAAACCGGGACTAGCGGGGGGGGGACTCACAGATACGCAGTATTTT

V gene: TRBV5-1
CDR3 length: 15
clone size: NA
D gene: TRBD1
J gene: TRBJ1-5
CDR3 protein: CASSVGTGDNQPQHF
CDR3 DNA: TGCGCCAGCAGCGTCGGGACAGGGGACAATCAGCCCCAGCATTTT

V gene: TRBV15
CDR3 length: 15
clone size: NA
D gene: TRBD2
J gene: TRBJ2-7
CDR3 protein: CATSRAGGLAGEQYF
CDR3 DNA: TGTGCCACCAGCAGAGCGGGGGGACTAGCCGGCGAGCAGTACTTC

V gene: TRBV10-3
CDR3 length: 16
clone size: once
D gene: TRBD1
J gene: TRBJ2-7
CDR3 protein: CAISETDRGSPYEQYF
CDR3 DNA: TGTGCCATCAGTGAGACGGACAGGGGGAGCCCCTACGAGCAGTACTTC

V gene: TRBV4-2
CDR3 length: 20
clone size: NA
D gene: TRBD2
J gene: TRBJ2-1
CDR3 protein: CASSQDLGTSGGPSYNEQFF
CDR3 DNA: TGTGCCAGCAGCCAAGATTTAGGGACTAGCGGGGGCCCCTCCTACAATGAGCAGTTCTTC

V gene: TRBV3-1/TRBV3-2
CDR3 length: 10
clone size: NA
D gene: NA
J gene: TRBJ1-4
CDR3 protein: CASWGGKLFF
CDR3 DNA: TGTGCCAGCTGGGGAGGAAAACTGTTTTTT

V gene: TRBV6-5
CDR3 length: 14
clone size: few
D gene: TRBD1
J gene: TRBJ1-5
CDR3 protein: CASTWGQGAQPQHF
CDR3 DNA: TGTGCCAGCACCTGGGGACAGGGGGCACAGCCCCAGCATTTT

V gene: TRBV7-8
CDR3 length: 17
clone size: NA
D gene: TRBD2
J gene: TRBJ2-1
CDR3 protein: CASSSPPGTRAGNEQFF
CDR3 DNA: TGTGCCAGCAGCTCCCCCCCCGGGACTAGAGCCGGCAATGAGCAGTTCTTC

V gene: TRBV24-1
CDR3 length: 14
clone size: NA
D gene: NA
J gene: TRBJ2-3
CDR3 protein: CATSDRTRGDTQYF
CDR3 DNA: TGTGCCACCAGTGACCGGACTAGGGGGGATACGCAGTATTTT

V gene: TRBV5-1
CDR3 length: 12
clone size: NA
D gene: NA
J gene: TRBJ2-5
CDR3 protein: CASSVDRETQYF
CDR3 DNA: TGCGCCAGCAGTGTCGACAGGGAGACCCAGTACTTC

V gene: TRBV7-6
CDR3 length: 15
clone size: NA
D gene: TRBD2
J gene: TRBJ2-7
CDR3 protein: CASSPEAGGSYEQYF
CDR3 DNA: TGTGCCAGCAGCCCCGAAGCGGGGGGTTCCTACGAGCAGTACTTC

V gene: TRBV7-2
CDR3 length: 16
clone size: NA
D gene: NA
J gene: TRBJ2-7
CDR3 protein: CASSLDSGGYWDEQYF
CDR3 DNA: TGTGCCAGCAGCTTAGACAGTGGTGGATATTGGGACGAGCAGTACTTC

V gene: TRBV10-1
CDR3 length: 12
clone size: NA
D gene: TRBD2
J gene: TRBJ2-3
CDR3 protein: CAASGDRDTQYF
CDR3 DNA: TGCGCCGCTAGCGGGGACCGAGATACGCAGTATTTT

V gene: TRBV19
CDR3 length: 12
clone size: NA
D gene: NA
J gene: TRBJ2-1
CDR3 protein: CASSIGVNEQFF
CDR3 DNA: TGTGCCAGTAGTATAGGCGTAAATGAGCAGTTCTTC

V gene: TRBV7-2
CDR3 length: 13
clone size: NA
D gene: NA
J gene: TRBJ1-5
CDR3 protein: CASSLGGIQPQHF
CDR3 DNA: TGTGCCAGCAGCTTGGGGGGGATTCAGCCCCAGCATTTT

V gene: TRBV5-1
CDR3 length: 14
clone size: NA
D gene: TRBD1
J gene: TRBJ1-6
CDR3 protein: CASKGGRVDSPLHF
CDR3 DNA: TGCGCCAGCAAAGGGGGCAGGGTGGATTCACCCCTCCACTTT

V gene: TRBV19
CDR3 length: 15
clone size: NA
D gene: TRBD1
J gene: TRBJ1-2
CDR3 protein: CASSRDSPRDYGYTF
CDR3 DNA: TGTGCCAGTAGTAGGGACAGTCCAAGGGACTATGGCTACACCTTC

V gene: TRBV19
CDR3 length: 14
clone size: NA
D gene: TRBD2
J gene: TRBJ2-7
CDR3 protein: CASSGQRESYEQYF
CDR3 DNA: TGTGCCAGTAGTGGGCAGCGGGAGTCGTACGAGCAGTACTTC

V gene: TRBV12-3/TRBV12-4
CDR3 length: 11
clone size: NA
D gene: NA
J gene: TRBJ1-1
CDR3 protein: CASGPNTEAFF
CDR3 DNA: TGTGCCTCAGGGCCGAACACTGAAGCTTTCTTT

V gene: TRBV6-6
CDR3 length: 16
clone size: NA
D gene: TRBD2
J gene: TRBJ2-2
CDR3 protein: CASSYRPGRGTGELFF
CDR3 DNA: TGTGCCAGCAGTTACCGTCCCGGGAGGGGCACCGGGGAGCTGTTTTTT

V gene: TRBV6-2/TRBV6-3
CDR3 length: 16
clone size: few
D gene: TRBD2
J gene: TRBJ2-3
CDR3 protein: CASSYGLAGGTDTQYF
CDR3 DNA: TGTGCCAGCAGTTACGGGCTAGCGGGAGGAACAGATACGCAGTATTTT

V gene: TRBV2
CDR3 length: 15
clone size: once
D gene: TRBD2
J gene: TRBJ2-3
CDR3 protein: CASSDLAGRTDTQYF
CDR3 DNA: TGTGCCAGCAGTGATCTAGCGGGGCGCACAGATACGCAGTATTTT

V gene: TRBV9
CDR3 length: 15
clone size: NA
D gene: NA
J gene: TRBJ1-3
CDR3 protein: CASSVSGSSGNTIYF
CDR3 DNA: TGTGCCAGCAGCGTTAGCGGGAGCTCTGGAAACACCATATATTTT

V gene: TRBV19
CDR3 length: 15
clone size: NA
D gene: TRBD1
J gene: TRBJ2-7
CDR3 protein: CASSSAGQGAGEQYF
CDR3 DNA: TGTGCCAGTAGTTCCGCGGGACAGGGGGCGGGTGAGCAGTACTTC

V gene: TRBV12-5
CDR3 length: 19
clone size: NA
D gene: TRBD1
J gene: TRBJ2-5
CDR3 protein: CASGLPGQGVRGATETQYF
CDR3 DNA: TGTGCTAGTGGTTTGCCGGGACAGGGGGTTCGGGGGGCCACAGAGACCCAGTACTTC

V gene: TRBV7-9
CDR3 length: 14
clone size: NA
D gene: TRBD1
J gene: TRBJ1-4
CDR3 protein: CASSGQGRAEKLFF
CDR3 DNA: TGTGCCAGCAGCGGACAGGGACGGGCTGAAAAACTGTTTTTT

V gene: TRBV5-5
CDR3 length: 15
clone size: NA
D gene: TRBD2
J gene: TRBJ2-5
CDR3 protein: CASSSGLVQSETQYF
CDR3 DNA: TGTGCCAGCAGCTCGGGACTAGTCCAATCGGAGACCCAGTACTTC

V gene: TRBV7-9
CDR3 length: 12
clone size: NA
D gene: NA
J gene: TRBJ1-2
CDR3 protein: CASSLEVYGYTF
CDR3 DNA: TGTGCCAGCAGCTTGGAGGTCTATGGCTACACCTTC